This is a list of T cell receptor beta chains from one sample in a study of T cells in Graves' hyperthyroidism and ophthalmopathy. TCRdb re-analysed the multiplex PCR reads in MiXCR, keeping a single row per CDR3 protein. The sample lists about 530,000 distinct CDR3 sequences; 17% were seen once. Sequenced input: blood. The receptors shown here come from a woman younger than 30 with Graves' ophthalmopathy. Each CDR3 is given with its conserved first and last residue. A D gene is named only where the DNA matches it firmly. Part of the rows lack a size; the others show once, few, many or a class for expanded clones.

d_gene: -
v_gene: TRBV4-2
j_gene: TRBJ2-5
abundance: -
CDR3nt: TGTGCCAGCAGCCAAGAAACAGGGCTTGGGGAGACCCAGTACTTC
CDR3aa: CASSQETGLGETQYF

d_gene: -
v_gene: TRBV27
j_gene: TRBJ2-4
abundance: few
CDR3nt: TGTGCCAGCAGCTTCACCCCAGGGAAACTAGCCAAAAACATTCAGTACTTC
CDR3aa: CASSFTPGKLAKNIQYF

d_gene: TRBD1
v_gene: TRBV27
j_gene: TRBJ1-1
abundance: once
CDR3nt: TGTGCCAGCAGGCCCACAGGGGGCGGCGGGATGAACACTGAAGCTTTCTTT
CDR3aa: CASRPTGGGGMNTEAFF

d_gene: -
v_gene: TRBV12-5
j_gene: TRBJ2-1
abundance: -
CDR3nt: TGTGCTAGTGGTTTGGTAGTCAAGCCGGGCCACAATGAGCAGTTCTTC
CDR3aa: CASGLVVKPGHNEQFF

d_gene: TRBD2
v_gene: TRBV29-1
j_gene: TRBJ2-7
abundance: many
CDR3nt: TGCAGCGTTGTCTCCCAAGCGGGACTGATCCAGTACGAGCAGTACTTC
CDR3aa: CSVVSQAGLIQYEQYF

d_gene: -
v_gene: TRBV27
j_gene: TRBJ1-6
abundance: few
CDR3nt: TGTGCCAGCAGTTTATCGTGGCAGCAATTCAGGCCCCTCCACTTT
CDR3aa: CASSLSWQQFRPLHF

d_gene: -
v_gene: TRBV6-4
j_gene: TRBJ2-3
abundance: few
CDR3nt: TGTGCCAGCAGTGAGGGGGGTTCTGATGCCACAGATACGCAGTATTTT
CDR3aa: CASSEGGSDATDTQYF

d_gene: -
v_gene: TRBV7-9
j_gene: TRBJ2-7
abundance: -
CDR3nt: TGTGCCAGCAGCTACACCGGGCCCGAGCAGTACTTC
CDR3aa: CASSYTGPEQYF

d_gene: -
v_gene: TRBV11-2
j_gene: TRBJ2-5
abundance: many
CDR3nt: TGTGCCAGCAGCTTAGATTTCAGGGGAGAGACCCAGTACTTC
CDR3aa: CASSLDFRGETQYF

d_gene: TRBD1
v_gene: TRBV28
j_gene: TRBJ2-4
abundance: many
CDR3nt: TGTGCCAGCAGTTCCCTTCTCGGGGGACAGGAAAACATTCAGTACTTC
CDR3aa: CASSSLLGGQENIQYF

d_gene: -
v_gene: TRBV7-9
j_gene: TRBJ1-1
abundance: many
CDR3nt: TGTGCCAGCAGCGGCAGGGGGAACACTGAAGCTTTCTTT
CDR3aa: CASSGRGNTEAFF

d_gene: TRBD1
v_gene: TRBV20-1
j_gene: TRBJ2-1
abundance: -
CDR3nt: TGCAGTGCAAGGACTTGGGGACAGTCCAATGAGCAGTTCTTC
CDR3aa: CSARTWGQSNEQFF

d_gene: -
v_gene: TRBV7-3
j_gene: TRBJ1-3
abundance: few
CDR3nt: TGTGCCAGCAGCTCTGGACAGCCTGGAAACACCATATATTTT
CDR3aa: CASSSGQPGNTIYF

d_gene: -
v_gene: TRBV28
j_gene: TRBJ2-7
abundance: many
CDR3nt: TGTGCCAGCAGTTTAATGGACAGTACCTATGAGCAGTACTTC
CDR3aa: CASSLMDSTYEQYF

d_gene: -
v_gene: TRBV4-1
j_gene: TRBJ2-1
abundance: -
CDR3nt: TGCGCCAGCAGCCAAGATTCCGCCGGGTACTACAATGAGCAGTTCTTC
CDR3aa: CASSQDSAGYYNEQFF

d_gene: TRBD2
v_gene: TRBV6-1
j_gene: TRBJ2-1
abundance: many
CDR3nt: TGTGCCAGCACTCGAACCACTAGCGGGGGAAACAATGAGCAGTTCTTC
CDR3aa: CASTRTTSGGNNEQFF

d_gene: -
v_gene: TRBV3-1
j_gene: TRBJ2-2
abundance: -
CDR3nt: TGTGCCAGTAGCCAAGTATGGGACTGGAACACCGGGGAGCTGTTTTTT
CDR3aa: CASSQVWDWNTGELFF

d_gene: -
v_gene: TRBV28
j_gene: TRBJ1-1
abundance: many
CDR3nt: TGTGCCAGCAGTTTCGGGGGCCGTCCGAACACTGAAGCTTTCTTT
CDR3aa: CASSFGGRPNTEAFF

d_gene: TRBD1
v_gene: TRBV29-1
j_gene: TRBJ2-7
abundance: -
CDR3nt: TGCAGCGTCCCCGCGGAGGACAGGGGATACGAGCAGTACTTC
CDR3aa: CSVPAEDRGYEQYF

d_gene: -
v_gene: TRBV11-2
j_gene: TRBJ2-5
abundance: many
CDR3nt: TGTGCCAGCAGCTTAGGAGGAGGGTTTCGTCGAGAGACCCAGTACTTC
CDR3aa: CASSLGGGFRRETQYF

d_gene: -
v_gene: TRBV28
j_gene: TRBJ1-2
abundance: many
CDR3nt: TGTGCCAGCAGTTTCCCCTCACAGGGAAGCGGTAGAAAGGGCTACACCTTC
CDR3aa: CASSFPSQGSGRKGYTF

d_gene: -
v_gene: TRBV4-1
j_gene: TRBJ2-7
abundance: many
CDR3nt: TGCGCCAGCAGCCAAGACGGGCGGAGTTCCTACGAGCAGTACTTC
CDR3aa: CASSQDGRSSYEQYF

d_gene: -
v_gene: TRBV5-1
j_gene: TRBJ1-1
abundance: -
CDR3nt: TGCGCCAGCAGCCCCTTACCTGGGACTGAAGCTTTCTTT
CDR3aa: CASSPLPGTEAFF

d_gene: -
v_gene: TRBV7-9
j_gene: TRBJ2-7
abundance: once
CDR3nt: TGTGCCAGCAGCTGGACGGAGGGGACCTACGAGCAGTACTTC
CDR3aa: CASSWTEGTYEQYF

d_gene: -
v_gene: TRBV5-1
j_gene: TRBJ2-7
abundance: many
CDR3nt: TGCGCCAGCAGCTTGACTAACTCCTACGAGCAGTACTTC
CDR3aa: CASSLTNSYEQYF

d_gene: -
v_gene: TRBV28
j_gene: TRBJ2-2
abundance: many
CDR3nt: TGTGCCAGCAGTTTCTGGGCAGGGGAAGATGGCGGGGAGCTGTTTTTT
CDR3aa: CASSFWAGEDGGELFF

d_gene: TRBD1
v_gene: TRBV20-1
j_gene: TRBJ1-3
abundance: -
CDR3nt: TGCAGTGCTAGACCGGCCAGGGGGCAAGGAAACACCATATATTTT
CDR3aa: CSARPARGQGNTIYF

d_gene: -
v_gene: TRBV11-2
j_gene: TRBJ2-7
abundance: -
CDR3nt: TGTGCCAGCAGCTTAGCGGGGTCGGGTTCCCACGAGCAGTACTTC
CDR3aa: CASSLAGSGSHEQYF

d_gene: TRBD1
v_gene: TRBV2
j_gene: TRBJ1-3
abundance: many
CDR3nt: TGTGCCAGCAGTGTAGGACAGGGAATCGACACCATATATTTT
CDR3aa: CASSVGQGIDTIYF

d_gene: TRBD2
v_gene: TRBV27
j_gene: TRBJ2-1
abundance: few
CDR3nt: TGTGCCAGCAGTTTAGTGCCCTCGGGACTAGGAGGAAATGAGCAGTTCTTC
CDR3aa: CASSLVPSGLGGNEQFF

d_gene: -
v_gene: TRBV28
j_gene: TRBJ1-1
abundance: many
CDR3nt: TGTGCCAGCAGTGCCCCACAGAACACTGAAGCTTTCTTT
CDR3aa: CASSAPQNTEAFF

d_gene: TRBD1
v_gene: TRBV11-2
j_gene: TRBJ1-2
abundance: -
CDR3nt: TGTGCCAGCAGCCCGACAGGGACGGACGGCTACACCTTC
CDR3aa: CASSPTGTDGYTF

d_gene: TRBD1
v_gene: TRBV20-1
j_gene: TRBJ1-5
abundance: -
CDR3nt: TGCAGTGCTACCGGGACAGCTCAGGGCAATCAGCCCCAGCATTTT
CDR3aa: CSATGTAQGNQPQHF

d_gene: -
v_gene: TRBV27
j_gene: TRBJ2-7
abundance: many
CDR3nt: TGTGCCAGCAGTCCTCGCATGGGGAACTACGAGCAGTACTTC
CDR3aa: CASSPRMGNYEQYF

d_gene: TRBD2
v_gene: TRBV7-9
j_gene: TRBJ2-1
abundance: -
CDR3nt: TGTGCCAGCAGCCGCCGGGGGGAGCATGAGCAGTTCTTC
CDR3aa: CASSRRGEHEQFF

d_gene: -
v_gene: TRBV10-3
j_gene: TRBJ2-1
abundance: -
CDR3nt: TGTGCCATCAGTGATCAGGGGGCTGGCGGGGGGGCCCGTGAGCAGTTCTTC
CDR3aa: CAISDQGAGGGAREQFF

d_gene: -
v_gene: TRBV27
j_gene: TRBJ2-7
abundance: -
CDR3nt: TGTGCCAGCAGAAAAAGGACCTTGGAGAGGGCGAGCCCCTACGAGCAGTACTTC
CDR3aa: CASRKRTLERASPYEQYF

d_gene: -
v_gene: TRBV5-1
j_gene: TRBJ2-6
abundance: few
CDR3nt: TGCGCCAGCAGCTTGAGGGCAGTCTCTATCTCTGGGGCCAACGTCCTGACTTTC
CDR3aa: CASSLRAVSISGANVLTF

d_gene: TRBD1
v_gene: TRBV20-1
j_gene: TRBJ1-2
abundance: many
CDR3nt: TGCAGTGCCAAGCGGGACAGGGGCTATGGCTACACCTTC
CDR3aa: CSAKRDRGYGYTF

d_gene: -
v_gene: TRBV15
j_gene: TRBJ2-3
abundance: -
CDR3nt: TGTGCCACCAGCAGAGAGCCGGGGGCTAGGGGGGCAGATACGCAGTATTTT
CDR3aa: CATSREPGARGADTQYF

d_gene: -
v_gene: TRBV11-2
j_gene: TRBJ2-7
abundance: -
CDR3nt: TGTGCCAGCAACTTAGCAGGGGAATTCCTATACGAGCAGTACTTC
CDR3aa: CASNLAGEFLYEQYF